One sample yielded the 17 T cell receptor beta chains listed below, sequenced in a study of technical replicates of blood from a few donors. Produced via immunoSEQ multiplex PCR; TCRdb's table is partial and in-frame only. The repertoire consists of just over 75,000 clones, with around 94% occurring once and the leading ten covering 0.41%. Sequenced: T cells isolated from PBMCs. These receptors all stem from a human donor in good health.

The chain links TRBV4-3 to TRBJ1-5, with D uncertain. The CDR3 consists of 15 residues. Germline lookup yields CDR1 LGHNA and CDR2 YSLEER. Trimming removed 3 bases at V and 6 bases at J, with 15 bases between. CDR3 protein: CASSHTLGEFQPQHF. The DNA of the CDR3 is TGCGCCAGCAGCCACACTCTCGGGGAGTTTCAGCCCCAGCATTTT.

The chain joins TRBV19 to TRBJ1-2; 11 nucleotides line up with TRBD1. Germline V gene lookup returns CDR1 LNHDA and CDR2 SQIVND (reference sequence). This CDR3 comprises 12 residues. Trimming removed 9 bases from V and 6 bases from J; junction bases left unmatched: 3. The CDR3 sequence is CASGGQGDGYTF. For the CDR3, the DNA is TGTGCCAGCGGGGGACAGGGGGATGGCTACACCTTC.

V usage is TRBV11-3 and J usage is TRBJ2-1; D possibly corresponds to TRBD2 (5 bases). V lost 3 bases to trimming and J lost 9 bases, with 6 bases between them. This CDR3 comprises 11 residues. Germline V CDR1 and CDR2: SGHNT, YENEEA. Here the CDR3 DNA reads TGTGCCAGCAGCTTTGGGAGTGAGCAGTTCTTC. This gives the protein CASSFGSEQFF.

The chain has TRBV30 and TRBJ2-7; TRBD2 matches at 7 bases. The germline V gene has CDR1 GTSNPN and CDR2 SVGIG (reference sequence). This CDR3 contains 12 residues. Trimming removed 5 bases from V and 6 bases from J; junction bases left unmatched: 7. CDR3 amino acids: CAWGGLGVEQYF. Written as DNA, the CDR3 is TGTGCCTGGGGAGGACTAGGGGTCGAGCAGTACTTC.

CDR3 nucleotides: TGTGCCAGCAGCTTAGGTCGGGAGCAGGCCCCCGCGAACACCGGGGAGCTGTTTTTT. Encoded protein: CASSLGREQAPANTGELFF. V usage is TRBV7-9 and J usage is TRBJ2-2, with a tentative D call TRBD2 (6 bases). V lost 1 base and J lost 0, with 18 bases in between. Per germline, CDR1 SEHNR and CDR2 FQNEAQ (reference sequence). The CDR3 spans 19 residues.

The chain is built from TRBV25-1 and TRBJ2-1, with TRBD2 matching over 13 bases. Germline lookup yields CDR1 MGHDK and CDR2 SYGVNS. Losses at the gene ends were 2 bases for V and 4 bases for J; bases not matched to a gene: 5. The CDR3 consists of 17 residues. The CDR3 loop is CASSENELAGGYNEQFF. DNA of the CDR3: TGTGCCAGCAGTGAAAACGAACTAGCGGGAGGGTACAATGAGCAGTTCTTC.

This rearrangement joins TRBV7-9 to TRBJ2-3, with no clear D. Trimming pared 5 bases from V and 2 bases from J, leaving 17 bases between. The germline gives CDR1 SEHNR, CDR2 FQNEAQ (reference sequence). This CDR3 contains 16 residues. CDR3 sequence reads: CASSPITPALTDTQYF. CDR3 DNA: TGTGCCAGCAGCCCGATTACTCCCGCACTCACAGATACGCAGTATTTT. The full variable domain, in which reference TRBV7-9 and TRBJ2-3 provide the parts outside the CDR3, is DTGVSQNPRHKITKRGQNVTFRCDPISEHNRLYWYRQTLGQGPEFLTYFQNEAQLEKSRLLSDRFSAERPKGSFSTLEIQRTEQGDSAMYLCASSPITPALTDTQYFGPGTRLTVL.

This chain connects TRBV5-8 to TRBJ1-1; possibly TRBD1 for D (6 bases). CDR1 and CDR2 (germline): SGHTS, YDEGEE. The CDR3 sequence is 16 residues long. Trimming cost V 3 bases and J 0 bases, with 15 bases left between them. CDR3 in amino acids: CASSSRQATLNTEAFF. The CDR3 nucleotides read TGTGCCAGCAGCTCCCGACAGGCGACATTGAACACTGAAGCTTTCTTT.

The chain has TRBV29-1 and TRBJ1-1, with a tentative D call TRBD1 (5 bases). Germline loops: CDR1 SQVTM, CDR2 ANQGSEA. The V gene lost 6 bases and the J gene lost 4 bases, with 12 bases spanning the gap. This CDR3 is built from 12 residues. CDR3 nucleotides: TGCAGCGTCTCATGGGGGGGCACTGAAGCTTTCTTT. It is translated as CSVSWGGTEAFF. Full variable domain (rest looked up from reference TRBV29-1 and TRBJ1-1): SAVISQKPSRDICQRGTSLTIQCQVDSQVTMMFWYRQQPGQSLTLIATANQGSEATYESGFVIDKFPISRPNLTFSTLTVSNMSPEDSSIYLCSVSWGGTEAFFGQGTRLTVV.

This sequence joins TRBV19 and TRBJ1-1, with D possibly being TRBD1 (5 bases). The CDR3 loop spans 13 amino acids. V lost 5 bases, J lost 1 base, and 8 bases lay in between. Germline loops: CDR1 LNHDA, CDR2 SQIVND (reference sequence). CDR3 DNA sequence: TGTGCCAGTAGTGATGACAGGAACACTGAAGCTTTCTTT. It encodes CASSDDRNTEAFF.

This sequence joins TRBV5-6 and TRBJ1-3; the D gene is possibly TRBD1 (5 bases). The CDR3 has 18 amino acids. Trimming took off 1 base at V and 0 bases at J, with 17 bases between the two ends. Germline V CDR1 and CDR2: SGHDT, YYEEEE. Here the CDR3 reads CASSLFGGGPSSGNTIYF. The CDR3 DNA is TGTGCCAGCAGCTTGTTTGGGGGGGGTCCAAGCTCTGGAAACACCATATATTTT.

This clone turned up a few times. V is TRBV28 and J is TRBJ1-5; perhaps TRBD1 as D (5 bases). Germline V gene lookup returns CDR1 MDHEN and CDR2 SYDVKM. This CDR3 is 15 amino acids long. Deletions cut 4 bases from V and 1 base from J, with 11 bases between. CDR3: CASSSAWTSNQPQHF. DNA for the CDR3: TGTGCCAGCAGTTCCGCCTGGACAAGCAATCAGCCCCAGCATTTT.

The CDR3 DNA reads as TGTGCCAGCAGTTTCGGGACAGGGCCCTACGAGCAGTACTTC. Encoded protein: CASSFGTGPYEQYF. This chain connects TRBV6-5 to TRBJ2-7, with 9 bases lining up with TRBD1. The trim removed 4 bases at V and 2 bases at J, leaving 3 bases unmatched. Germline V gives CDR1 MNHEY, CDR2 SVGAGI. The CDR3 covers 14 residues.

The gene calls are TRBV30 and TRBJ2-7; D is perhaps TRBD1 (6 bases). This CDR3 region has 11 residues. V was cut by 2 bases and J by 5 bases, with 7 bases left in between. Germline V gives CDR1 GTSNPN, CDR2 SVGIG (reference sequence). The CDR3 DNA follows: TGTGCCTGGAGTCAGGGGAACGAGCAGTACTTC. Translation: CAWSQGNEQYF.

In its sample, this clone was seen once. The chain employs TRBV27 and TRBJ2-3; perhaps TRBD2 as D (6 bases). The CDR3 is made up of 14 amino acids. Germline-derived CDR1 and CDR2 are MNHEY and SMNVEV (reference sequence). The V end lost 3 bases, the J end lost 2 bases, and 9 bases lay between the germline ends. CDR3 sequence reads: CASSFLRDTDTQYF. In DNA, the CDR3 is TGTGCCAGCAGTTTTTTGCGGGACACAGATACGCAGTATTTT.

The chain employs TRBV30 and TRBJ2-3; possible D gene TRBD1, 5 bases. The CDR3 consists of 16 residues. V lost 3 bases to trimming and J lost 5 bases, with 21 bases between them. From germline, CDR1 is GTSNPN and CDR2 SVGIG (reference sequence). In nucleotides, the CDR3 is TGTGCCTGGAGCCAGGGCCTTGGGGCCGTCCAAGATACGCAGTATTTT. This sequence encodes CAWSQGLGAVQDTQYF.

The CDR3 DNA sequence: TGTGCCAGCAGACAGGGTATGAACACTGAAGCTTTCTTT. As protein: CASRQGMNTEAFF. The chain combines TRBV2 with TRBJ1-1; D might be TRBD1 (6 bases). The V gene lost 6 bases and the J gene lost 0 bases, with 8 bases spanning the gap. The CDR3 runs 13 residues. CDR1 and CDR2 (germline): SNHLY, FYNNEI.